Below are 23 T cell receptor beta chains sequenced from a single sample in a study of identical twins. TCRdb re-analysed the 5' RACE reads in MiXCR, keeping a single row per CDR3 protein. The sample holds about 570,000 distinct CDR3 sequences, more than 9% seen once. This sample also appeared in a second study, on yellow fever vaccine responses in identical twins.

The material sequenced was PBMCs. The origin of the receptors is a young woman in good health.

The chain carries TRBV7-9 and TRBJ2-7; TRBD1 aligns across 7 bases. The germline CDR1 and CDR2 sequences are SEHNR and FQNEAQ (reference sequence). The CDR3 contains 13 residues. The junction had 5 bases not matched to a gene; V was cut back by 3 bases and J by 6 bases. CDR3 DNA sequence: TGTGCCAGCAGCTTCCCCCCAGGGGGCGAGCAGTACTTC. This codes for CASSFPPGGEQYF. Full variable domain (rest looked up from reference TRBV7-9 and TRBJ2-7): DTGVSQNPRHKITKRGQNVTFRCDPISEHNRLYWYRQTLGQGPEFLTYFQNEAQLEKSRLLSDRFSAERPKGSFSTLEIQRTEQGDSAMYLCASSFPPGGEQYFGPGTRLTVT.

This clonotype was counted ten times or more. The genes are TRBV10-3 and TRBJ2-7, with TRBD2 matching over 15 bases. The CDR3 runs 16 residues. CDR1 and CDR2 from the germline V gene are ENHRY and SYGVKD. V lost 5 bases to trimming and J lost 3 bases; unmatched junction nucleotides: 5. The CDR3 reads CAISPGLAGGSYEQYF. As DNA, the CDR3 is TGTGCCATCAGTCCGGGACTAGCGGGAGGTAGCTACGAGCAGTACTTC.

The genes are TRBV29-1 and TRBJ1-2; D remains unclear. The CDR3 is 13 residues long. The germline V and J ends were trimmed by 0 bases and 3 bases, with 8 bases remaining between them. CDR1 SQVTM and CDR2 ANQGSEA come from the germline V gene. The CDR3 nucleotides read TGCAGCGTTGAAGAGGGAGCCTACTATGGCTACACCTTC. Its translation is CSVEEGAYYGYTF.

CDR3 region: CASSSKREVNEQYF. The DNA of the CDR3 is TGTGCCAGCAGCTCGAAGCGGGAGGTTAACGAGCAGTACTTC. J is TRBJ2-7 and V is TRBV6-2 or TRBV6-3, with 9 nucleotides matching TRBD2. This CDR3 is built from 14 residues. From germline, CDR1 is MNHEY and CDR2 SVGEGT. V trimming: 6 bases; J trimming: 5 bases; junction bases outside the gene matches: 8.

This clonotype has a handful of counts. The chain carries TRBV2 and TRBJ2-3; 7 nucleotides agree with TRBD1. The CDR3 contains 16 residues. The germline gives CDR1 SNHLY, CDR2 FYNNEI. The trim removed 5 bases at V and 2 bases at J, leaving 10 bases unmatched. CDR3 protein: CASSRTRDSLTDTQYF. The CDR3 DNA is TGTGCCAGCAGTAGAACCCGGGACAGCCTCACAGATACGCAGTATTTT.

This chain links TRBV19 with TRBJ1-1; D is undetermined. This CDR3 is 12 amino acids long. Germline CDR1 and CDR2: LNHDA and SQIVND (reference sequence). Deletions cut 3 bases from V and 1 base from J, with 3 bases between. The CDR3 nucleotides read TGTGCCAGTAGTATGGCGAACACTGAAGCTTTCTTT. This codes for CASSMANTEAFF. Drawing the rest from reference TRBV19 and TRBJ1-1, the complete variable domain is DGGITQSPKYLFRKEGQNVTLSCEQNLNHDAMYWYRQDPGQGLRLIYYSQIVNDFQKGDIAEGYSVSREKKESFPLTVTSAQKNPTAFYLCASSMANTEAFFGQGTRLTVV.

The genes are TRBV19 and TRBJ1-1; D might be TRBD1 (5 bases). From germline, CDR1 is LNHDA and CDR2 SQIVND (reference sequence). V was pared by 4 bases and J by 0 bases, with 9 bases between. This CDR3 is built from 14 residues. The CDR3 nucleotides read TGTGCCAGTAGTAGAGGACATTTGAACACTGAAGCTTTCTTT. This encodes CASSRGHLNTEAFF.

This clonotype occurred many times. The chain couples TRBV15 to TRBJ2-1; D remains unclear. Germline V gene lookup returns CDR1 LNHNV and CDR2 YYDKDF (reference sequence). The V end lost 0 bases, the J end lost 7 bases, and 22 bases lay between the germline ends. The CDR3 loop spans 18 amino acids. The CDR3 DNA follows: TGTGCCACCAGCAGAGAAACGCTGGCAGTCTGGGTTGGGAATGAGCAGTTCTTC. Amino acid sequence: CATSRETLAVWVGNEQFF.

This clonotype was observed a few times. This chain connects TRBV7-2 to TRBJ2-7; maybe TRBD2 (7 bases). V was clipped by 6 bases and J by 2 bases, with 17 bases between them. This CDR3 region has 15 residues. Looked up from germline, CDR1 is SGHTA and CDR2 is FQGNSA. The CDR3 loop reads CASRKGGALTYEQYF. CDR3 DNA sequence: TGTGCCAGCAGGAAAGGGGGGGCCCTCACCTACGAGCAGTACTTC. Drawing the rest from reference TRBV7-2 and TRBJ2-7, the complete variable domain is GAGVSQSPSNKVTEKGKDVELRCDPISGHTALYWYRQSLGQGLEFLIYFQGNSAPDKSGLPSDRFSAERTGGSVSTLTIQRTQQEDSAVYLCASRKGGALTYEQYFGPGTRLTVT.

This clonotype was seen only a few times. The chain links TRBV6-2 or TRBV6-3 to TRBJ2-1; D is tentatively TRBD1 or TRBD2 (5 bases each). With 2 bases removed from V and 8 bases from J, the gap between germline ends came to 16 bases. Germline CDR1 MNHEY, CDR2 SVGEGT. The CDR3 loop spans 15 amino acids. The CDR3 nucleotides read TGTGCCAGCAGTTACACGAGGGACGTCGTCGATGAGCAGTTCTTC. This encodes CASSYTRDVVDEQFF.

In this sample, this clonotype turned up many times. The chain is built from TRBV9 and TRBJ2-1, with 9 positions matching TRBD2. V shed 1 base and J 1 base; nucleotides not matched to a gene: 6. This CDR3 spans 17 amino acids. Per germline, CDR1 SGDLS and CDR2 YYNGEE. The CDR3 nucleotides read TGTGCCAGCAGCGTACCCGGTAGCGGGGGTTCCTACAATGAGCAGTTCTTC. The encoded protein is CASSVPGSGGSYNEQFF.

V gene TRBV5-8 combines with J gene TRBJ2-5, with D perhaps assigned TRBD1 or TRBD2 (5 bases each). Germline CDR1 SGHTS, CDR2 YDEGEE. The CDR3 length is 14 residues. Trimming took off 4 bases at V and 2 bases at J, with 12 bases between the two ends. CDR3 in DNA: TGTGCCAGCAGCCCGACGGGGCAGCAAGAGACCCAGTACTTC. Translating gives CASSPTGQQETQYF.

This clonotype was counted ten times or more. V gene TRBV11-2 combines with J gene TRBJ2-2; 14 bases match TRBD2. The CDR3 has 17 amino acids. Germline CDR1 and CDR2: SGHAT and FQNNGV. Trimming removed 5 bases from V and 3 bases from J; junction bases left unmatched: 5. The CDR3 nucleotides are TGTGCCAGCAGCCCCCTGACTAGCGGGAGGGACACCGGGGAGCTGTTTTTT. Its translation: CASSPLTSGRDTGELFF.

The V call is TRBV2, the J call TRBJ2-5; 7 nucleotides align to TRBD1. V shed 6 bases, J shed 4 bases, and the junction held 11 bases outside the gene matches. The CDR3 consists of 15 residues. Germline values: CDR1 SNHLY, CDR2 FYNNEI. CDR3 protein: CASRNRQGPRETQYF. CDR3 in DNA: TGTGCCAGCAGGAATAGACAGGGACCTCGAGAGACCCAGTACTTC.

The chain uses TRBV7-6 and TRBJ2-7, with D perhaps given as TRBD1 or TRBD2 (5 bases each). Germline-derived CDR1 and CDR2 are SGHVS and FNYEAQ. The CDR3 runs to 15 residues. V shed 4 bases and J shed 6 bases, with 19 bases lying between them. This CDR3 is CASSSSMGVGFEQYF. DNA of the CDR3: TGTGCCAGCAGCTCCAGTATGGGGGTGGGGTTCGAGCAGTACTTC.

This clonotype was observed many times. V gene TRBV7-9 combines with J gene TRBJ2-5, with D uncertain. Trimming took off 6 bases at V and 2 bases at J, with 7 bases between the two ends. CDR1 is SEHNR and CDR2 is FQNEAQ in the germline V gene (reference sequence). The CDR3 spans 12 residues. The CDR3 reads CASSLKQETQYF. DNA of the CDR3: TGTGCCAGCAGTCTAAAACAAGAGACCCAGTACTTC.

The count of this clonotype is one. This chain joins TRBV7-9 and TRBJ1-1, with D unresolved. With 2 bases removed from V and 3 bases from J, the gap between germline ends came to 19 bases. The CDR3 is 17 residues long. Looked up from germline, CDR1 is SEHNR and CDR2 is FQNEAQ (reference sequence). The CDR3 nucleotides are TGTGCCAGCAGCTTACAAGCAAATCCCTACCCGGACACTGAAGCTTTCTTT. This translates into CASSLQANPYPDTEAFF.

The chain combines TRBV20-1 with TRBJ2-7; tentatively, D is TRBD1 or TRBD2 (5 bases each). Trimming took off 2 bases at V and 2 bases at J, with 19 bases between the two ends. This CDR3 has 16 residues. Per the germline V gene, CDR1 is DFQATT and CDR2 is SNEGSKA (reference sequence). CDR3 residues: CSARPTGRALTYEQYF. The CDR3 DNA follows: TGCAGTGCTAGACCAACGGGACGGGCCTTAACCTACGAGCAGTACTTC.

This clonotype was seen repeatedly, ten times or more. The chain is built from TRBV20-1 and TRBJ1-1; D might be TRBD1 (6 bases). This CDR3 spans 12 amino acids. Germline assignment: CDR1 DFQATT and CDR2 SNEGSKA (reference sequence). V was cut by 4 bases and J by 3 bases, with 9 bases left in between. The CDR3 region has the DNA TGCAGTGCTATTTACAGGGACACTGAAGCTTTCTTT. This gives the protein CSAIYRDTEAFF.

This clonotype has ten or more counts. The V call is TRBV6-5, the J call TRBJ1-2, with no clear D. The V and J ends lost 0 bases and 3 bases respectively, with 8 bases between them. Per the germline V gene, CDR1 is MNHEY and CDR2 is SVGAGI. The CDR3 is made up of 14 amino acids. The CDR3 region has the DNA TGTGCCAGCAGTTACTCCAGGAGGGACTATGGCTACACCTTC. It is translated as CASSYSRRDYGYTF.

This clonotype was recorded at least ten times. V usage is TRBV7-9 and J usage is TRBJ2-3; 8 bases agree with TRBD1. Per germline, CDR1 SEHNR and CDR2 FQNEAQ (reference sequence). V trimming: 5 bases; J trimming: 2 bases; junction bases outside the gene matches: 6. This CDR3 is built from 15 residues. CDR3 sequence (DNA): TGTGCCAGCAGCGCCAGGGGGCAGGACACAGATACGCAGTATTTT. Its protein product is CASSARGQDTDTQYF.

The chain is built from TRBV7-9 and TRBJ2-5; 10 bases are a match to TRBD2. The CDR3 consists of 14 residues. CDR1 and CDR2 (germline): SEHNR, FQNEAQ (reference sequence). V dropped 5 bases and J dropped 4; count of bases not matched to a gene: 4. In DNA form, the CDR3 reads TGTGCCAGCAGCGATCGACTAGCGGGAGAGACCCAGTACTTC. Protein: CASSDRLAGETQYF.

Many counts were recorded for this clonotype. The V and J genes are TRBV4-2 and TRBJ1-2, with D perhaps TRBD1 (5 bases). Germline V gives CDR1 LGHNA, CDR2 YNFKEQ. V was trimmed by 3 bases and J by 4 bases, leaving 9 bases between them. This CDR3 region has 13 residues. CDR3: CASSQGPSYGYTF. DNA of the CDR3: TGTGCCAGCAGCCAGGGGCCCAGCTATGGCTACACCTTC.